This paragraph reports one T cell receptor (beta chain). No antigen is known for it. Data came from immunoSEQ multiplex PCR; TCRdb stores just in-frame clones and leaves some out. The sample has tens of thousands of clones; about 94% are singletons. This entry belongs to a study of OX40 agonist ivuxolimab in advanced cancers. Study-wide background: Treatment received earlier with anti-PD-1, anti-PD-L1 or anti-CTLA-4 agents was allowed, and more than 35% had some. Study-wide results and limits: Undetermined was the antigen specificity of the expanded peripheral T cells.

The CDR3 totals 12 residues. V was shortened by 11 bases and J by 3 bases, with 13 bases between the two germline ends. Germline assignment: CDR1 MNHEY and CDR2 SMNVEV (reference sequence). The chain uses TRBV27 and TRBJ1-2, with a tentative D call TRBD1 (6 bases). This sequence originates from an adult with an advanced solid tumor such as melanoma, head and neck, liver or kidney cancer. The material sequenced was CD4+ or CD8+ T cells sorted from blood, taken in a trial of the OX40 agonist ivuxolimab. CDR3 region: CAAWGRDYGYTF. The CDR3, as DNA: TGTGCCGCGTGGGGGCGCGACTATGGCTACACCTTC.